This T cell receptor (beta chain) was obtained from a study of T cell changes during pregnancy in multiple sclerosis. The CDR3 runs 16 residues. Germline V CDR1 and CDR2: LNHDA, SQIVND (reference sequence). Trimming pared 7 bases from V and 1 base from J, leaving 17 bases between. Libraries were prepared by immunoSEQ multiplex PCR; TCRdb keeps only in-frame clonotypes and omits some of them. Among about 32,000 clones listed, over 85% were seen once. The source of this sequence is a female donor with multiple sclerosis, enrolled in a pregnancy study. This chain joins TRBV19 and TRBJ2-1; tentatively, D is TRBD2 (5 bases). Material: CD8+ T cells from peripheral blood mononuclear cells, obtained in the first trimester of pregnancy. As DNA, the CDR3 is TGTGCCAGTACTACATCAGCGGATGTTTCCTACAATGAGCAGTTCTTC. Translated: CASTTSADVSYNEQFF. The full variable domain, its missing parts supplied by reference TRBV19 and TRBJ2-1, is DGGITQSPKYLFRKEGQNVTLSCEQNLNHDAMYWYRQDPGQGLRLIYYSQIVNDFQKGDIAEGYSVSREKKESFPLTVTSAQKNPTAFYLCASTTSADVSYNEQFFGPGTRLTVL.